Below, 32 T cell receptor beta chains from the same sample are listed, as sequenced in a study of cytomegalovirus exposure and HLA in healthy donors. The PCR contained 60 Vbeta and 13 Jbeta primers. TCRdb keeps only in-frame clones here, not all; method: immunoSEQ multiplex PCR. The data contain under 200,000 clones, over 65% of them singletons. Sequenced sample: PBMCs. The origin of the receptors is a woman in her forties in good health and CMV-seropositive.

The chain employs TRBV4-3 and TRBJ1-4; D gene ambiguous. The CDR3 extends over 14 amino acids. From germline, CDR1 is LGHNA and CDR2 YSLEER. Trimming removed 2 bases from V and 5 bases from J, with 9 bases in between. The CDR3 sequence: CASSQYQQNEKLFF. CDR3 DNA sequence: TGCGCCAGCAGCCAATACCAACAAAATGAAAAACTGTTTTTT.

This chain uses TRBV25-1 with TRBJ2-2; 10 nucleotides align to TRBD2. The V gene's germline CDR1 is MGHDK and CDR2 SYGVNS. The V gene end was trimmed by 5 bases and the J gene end by 2 bases; junction bases not matched to a gene: 11. The length of the CDR3 is 18 residues. The CDR3 here is CASSSRPGLAPNTGELFF. The DNA for the CDR3 is TGTGCCAGCAGTTCCAGGCCGGGACTAGCGCCTAACACCGGGGAGCTGTTTTTT.

Concerning this clone: A read error may produce the germline difference seen at one junction end. The chain joins TRBV28 to TRBJ1-5; 11 bases line up with TRBD1. The CDR3 runs to 17 residues. From germline, CDR1 is MDHEN and CDR2 SYDVKM. The CDR3 DNA is TGTGCCAGCGCGGGACAGGGGGAAATCCCCCACAATCAGCCCCAGAATTTT. Its translation is CASAGQGEIPHNQPQNF.

The chain has TRBV6-5 and TRBJ2-7; the match to TRBD1 covers 11 bases. This CDR3 has 16 amino acids. Germline CDR1 is MNHEY and CDR2 is SVGAGI. V shed 0 bases, J shed 3 bases, and the junction held 4 bases outside the gene matches. This CDR3 reads CASSYSKGTGGYEQYF. The DNA of the CDR3 is TGTGCCAGCAGTTACTCGAAAGGGACAGGGGGCTACGAGCAGTACTTC.

This clone was found a few times. CDR3 coding DNA: TGCGCCAGCAGTCCCTGGAGGGGCCTGAACACTGAAGCTTTCTTT. Encoded protein: CASSPWRGLNTEAFF. This sequence joins TRBV4-3 and TRBJ1-1; weak D call: TRBD1 (5 bases). The CDR3 runs to 15 residues. V lost 6 bases and J 0 bases, leaving 14 bases between the germline ends. Germline CDR1 reads LGHNA; CDR2 reads YSLEER.

The gene calls are TRBV20-1 and TRBJ2-5, with D unresolved. V dropped 5 bases and J dropped 5 bases, with 9 bases sitting between them. This CDR3 comprises 11 residues. CDR1 and CDR2 (germline): DFQATT, SNEGSKA (reference sequence). Here the CDR3 DNA reads TGCAGTGCTTCCCTGTCGGAGACCCAGTACTTC. Amino acid sequence: CSASLSETQYF.

This chain links TRBV6-5 with TRBJ1-5, with 9 positions matching TRBD1. Trimming removed 7 bases from V and 7 bases from J; junction bases left unmatched: 5. The CDR3 contains 13 residues. The V gene's germline CDR1 is MNHEY and CDR2 SVGAGI. The CDR3 sequence: CASKGQGGQPQHF. The CDR3 DNA reads as TGTGCCAGCAAGGGACAGGGAGGCCAGCCCCAGCATTTT.

This chain links TRBV29-1 with TRBJ2-7; 9 bases fit TRBD1. Germline CDR1 SQVTM, CDR2 ANQGSEA. V trimming: 7 bases; J trimming: 1 base; junction bases outside the gene matches: 5. CDR3 length: 13 residues. CDR3 amino acids: CSGAGTGSYEQYF. The CDR3 bases are TGCAGCGGTGCCGGGACAGGGTCCTACGAGCAGTACTTC.

The chain couples TRBV7-2 to TRBJ1-5; the match to TRBD1 covers 9 bases. Germline CDR1 SGHTA, CDR2 FQGNSA. The CDR3 has 15 residues. With 5 bases clipped from V and 1 base from J, the junction kept 3 bases outside the gene matches. Here the CDR3 DNA reads TGTGCCAGCAGCCCGGGACAGGGAAGCAATCAGCCCCAGCATTTT. It encodes CASSPGQGSNQPQHF.

Regarding this clone: No DNA is shown, since the ends of the CDR3 on it are uncertain; the CDR3 is the one TCRdb lists. This rearrangement joins TRBV2 to TRBJ2-2; the DNA was not compared with TRBD2, the D call given in the table. CDR1 is SNHLY and CDR2 is FYNNEI in the germline V gene. A total of 15 residues make up the CDR3, ends included. The CDR3: CASSPTSFGAGELFF.

The CDR3 region is CATSPRTATNYGYTF. In DNA, the CDR3 is TGTGCCACCAGCCCGCGGACAGCCACTAACTATGGCTACACCTTC. The rearrangement joins TRBV15 to TRBJ1-2; perhaps TRBD1 as D (6 bases). From germline, CDR1 is LNHNV and CDR2 YYDKDF (reference sequence). V gave up 5 bases and J gave up 0 bases, with 13 bases separating them. This CDR3 has 15 amino acids. The whole variable domain, filled in from reference TRBV15 and TRBJ1-2, reads DAMVIQNPRYQVTQFGKPVTLSCSQTLNHNVMYWYQQKSSQAPKLLFHYYDKDFNNEADTPDNFQSRRPNTSFCFLDIRSPGLGDTAMYLCATSPRTATNYGYTFGSGTRLTVV.

There are a few counts of this clone. The chain joins TRBV7-3 to TRBJ2-1; 7 nucleotides agree with TRBD2. V lost 5 bases to trimming and J lost 7 bases; unmatched junction nucleotides: 14. Germline-derived CDR1 and CDR2 are SGHTA and FQGTGA. This CDR3 spans 16 amino acids. CDR3 region: CASSPLPRESRNEQFF. The CDR3 DNA is TGTGCCAGCAGCCCCCTCCCGCGGGAGTCCCGGAATGAGCAGTTCTTC.

The chain combines TRBV18 with TRBJ1-3; 10 bases line up with TRBD1. This CDR3 spans 16 amino acids. V lost 4 bases, J lost 0 bases, and 3 bases stayed unmatched. The germline V gene encodes CDR1 KGHSH and CDR2 LQKENI. The CDR3 region is CASSQGQGDSGNTIYF. The CDR3 DNA reads TGTGCCAGCTCACAAGGACAGGGGGACTCTGGAAACACCATATATTTT.

The chain couples TRBV18 to TRBJ2-7, with 7 nucleotides matching TRBD1. CDR3 size: 13 residues. Germline-derived CDR1 and CDR2 are KGHSH and LQKENI. V shed 4 bases and J 6 bases; nucleotides not matched to a gene: 6. CDR3 nucleotide sequence: TGTGCCAGCTCACGCGAGGGGGCCGGCGAGCAGTACTTC. This translates into CASSREGAGEQYF.

The V and J genes are TRBV19 and TRBJ2-1, with a weak D call TRBD1 (5 bases). CDR1 LNHDA and CDR2 SQIVND come from the germline V gene (reference sequence). CDR3 size: 12 residues. Trimming took off 3 bases at V and 7 bases at J, with 7 bases between the two ends. CDR3 in amino acids: CASSIPGNEQFF. The CDR3 DNA is TGTGCCAGTAGTATTCCAGGGAATGAGCAGTTCTTC.

V is TRBV28 and J is TRBJ1-1; 9 bases align to TRBD1. Germline CDR1 reads MDHEN; CDR2 reads SYDVKM. V was pared by 7 bases and J by 6 bases, with 6 bases of the junction left unmatched. CDR3 length: 13 amino acids. The CDR3 spells CASTHRGQAEAFF. CDR3 DNA: TGTGCCAGCACTCACAGGGGGCAGGCTGAAGCTTTCTTT.

The chain recombines TRBV28 with TRBJ2-3; D gene unclear. Germline lookup yields CDR1 MDHEN and CDR2 SYDVKM. This CDR3 comprises 15 residues. The V end lost 2 bases, the J end lost 0 bases, and 9 bases lay between the germline ends. The CDR3 spells CASSLGQPSTDTQYF. As DNA, the CDR3 is TGTGCCAGCAGTTTAGGGCAGCCTAGCACAGATACGCAGTATTTT.

The chain couples TRBV5-8 to TRBJ1-2; 7 bases are shared with TRBD1. In germline, CDR1 is SGHTS, CDR2 YDEGEE. The CDR3 has 14 amino acids. J was trimmed by 4 bases and V by 6 bases; bases with no gene match: 9. DNA for the CDR3: TGTGCCAGCAATCAAAGGGGGCGAGGCTATGGCTACACCTTC. Protein sequence: CASNQRGRGYGYTF. Filled out from reference TRBV5-8 and TRBJ1-2, the complete variable domain reads EAGVTQSPTHLIKTRGQQATLRCSPISGHTSVYWYQQALGLGLQFLLWYDEGEERNRGNFPPRFSGRQFPNYSSELNVNALELEDSALYLCASNQRGRGYGYTFGSGTRLTVV.

The rearrangement uses TRBV4-1 and TRBJ1-2; tentatively, D is TRBD1 (6 bases). The CDR3 contains 17 residues. Germline lookup yields CDR1 MGHRA and CDR2 YSYEKL. Trimming left V 0 bases short and J 5 bases short, with 19 bases between. The CDR3 bases are TGCGCCAGCAGCCAAGATCTGGGGGCTCGCGGTGTATATGGCTACACCTTC. Its translation is CASSQDLGARGVYGYTF.

This chain links TRBV4-1 with TRBJ1-5, with D tentatively TRBD1 (6 bases). Germline V CDR1 and CDR2: MGHRA, YSYEKL. CDR3 length: 18 amino acids. V lost 2 bases, J lost 0 bases, and 17 bases lay in between. The CDR3 protein is CASSQTPGAGNSNQPQHF. CDR3 nucleotides: TGCGCCAGCAGCCAAACCCCAGGGGCCGGCAATAGCAATCAGCCCCAGCATTTT.

This chain connects TRBV4-2 to TRBJ2-7, with TRBD2 identical over 9 bases. The germline V gene has CDR1 LGHNA and CDR2 YNFKEQ. The J segment lost 4 bases and the V segment lost 3 bases, leaving 7 bases of the junction unmatched. The CDR3 spans 15 residues. CDR3 bases: TGTGCCAGCAGCCATGAGACGGGACTAGCTTACGAGCAGTACTTC. Encoded protein: CASSHETGLAYEQYF.

A few counts support this clone. The V and J genes are TRBV2 and TRBJ2-3, with 9 bases aligning to TRBD1. Unmatched junction bases numbered 9, after V lost 6 bases and J lost 2 bases. CDR1 and CDR2 (germline): SNHLY, FYNNEI. This CDR3 is built from 16 residues. This CDR3 is CASRVPGQGYTDTQYF. The CDR3 DNA sequence: TGTGCCAGCAGAGTACCGGGACAGGGATACACAGATACGCAGTATTTT. Combining the CDR3 with reference TRBV2 and TRBJ2-3 gives the whole variable domain EPEVTQTPSHQVTQMGQEVILRCVPISNHLYFYWYRQILGQKVEFLVSFYNNEISEKSEIFDDQFSVERPDGSNFTLKIRSTKLEDSAMYFCASRVPGQGYTDTQYFGPGTRLTVL.

The chain recombines TRBV13 with TRBJ2-7, with TRBD2 matching over 7 bases. Trimming took 5 bases from V and 3 from J; bases not matched to a gene: 10. This CDR3 comprises 15 residues. Looked up from germline, CDR1 is PRHDT and CDR2 is FYEKMQ (reference sequence). This chain's CDR3 is CASSRTGGGNYEQYF. The CDR3 nucleotides read TGTGCCAGCAGCCGAACCGGGGGAGGGAACTACGAGCAGTACTTC.

V is TRBV19 and J is TRBJ2-3; D remains unclear. Germline-derived CDR1 and CDR2 are LNHDA and SQIVND (reference sequence). The length of the CDR3 is 10 residues. V lost 10 bases to trimming and J lost 5 bases, with 7 bases between them. CDR3 DNA: TGTGCCACCCCAGTAGATACGCAGTATTTT. Translation: CATPVDTQYF.

This clone appeared a few times. The CDR3 loop is CASSQEDTSGNTIYF. The CDR3 DNA is TGTGCCAGCAGCCAAGAAGACACCTCTGGAAACACCATATATTTT. The chain is built from TRBV4-2 and TRBJ1-3; no definite D call. This CDR3 is built from 15 residues. Trimming took 0 bases from V and 0 from J, leaving 6 bases between them. Germline CDR1 is LGHNA and CDR2 is YNFKEQ.

V gene TRBV4-3 combines with J gene TRBJ1-2; D may be TRBD1 (6 bases). Germline CDR1 is LGHNA and CDR2 is YSLEER. The CDR3 has 17 amino acids. V was cut by 0 bases and J by 5 bases, with 19 bases left in between. CDR3 in DNA: TGCGCCAGCAGCCAAGATCGCTTTAGTCAGGGGAGTTATGGCTACACCTTC. It is translated as CASSQDRFSQGSYGYTF.

This chain links TRBV5-1 with TRBJ1-1, with D maybe TRBD1 (6 bases). With 4 bases removed from V and 4 bases from J, the gap between germline ends came to 14 bases. CDR3 length: 14 amino acids. Germline values: CDR1 SGHRS, CDR2 YFSETQ. The chain's CDR3 is CASSTGTGLTEAFF. DNA for the CDR3: TGCGCCAGCAGCACAGGTACAGGGCTCACTGAAGCTTTCTTT.

The V gene is TRBV29-1, the J gene TRBJ2-1; 9 nucleotides line up with TRBD1. This CDR3 contains 13 residues. Germline V gene lookup returns CDR1 SQVTM and CDR2 ANQGSEA. The V and J ends lost 7 bases and 4 bases, in that order; junction bases with no gene match: 5. CDR3 nucleotides: TGCAGCGCGGAGGGACAGGGATACAATGAGCAGTTCTTC. This encodes CSAEGQGYNEQFF.

The chain links TRBV6-5 to TRBJ1-4; no clear D. This CDR3 has 14 residues. CDR1 MNHEY and CDR2 SVGAGI come from the germline V gene. The V end lost 2 bases, the J end lost 7 bases, and 11 bases lay between the germline ends. The CDR3 DNA reads as TGTGCCAGCAGTTACGGGCAGGAACTTGAAAAACTGTTTTTT. As protein: CASSYGQELEKLFF.

The V call is TRBV28, the J call TRBJ1-2; 10 positions agree with TRBD1. The CDR3 extends over 15 amino acids. Germline V lookup: CDR1 MDHEN, CDR2 SYDVKM. V lost 6 bases to trimming and J lost 6 bases; unmatched junction nucleotides: 10. The CDR3 DNA follows: TGTGCCAGCAGCACCCTCGGGACAGGGGACAATGGCTACACCTTC. Encoded protein: CASSTLGTGDNGYTF.

CDR3 nucleotide sequence: TGTGCCAGCAGTGAAGCTCTCCTGACTAGCACAGATACGCAGTATTTT. It encodes CASSEALLTSTDTQYF. This sequence joins TRBV2 and TRBJ2-3; D is uncertain. The V end lost 0 bases, the J end lost 0 bases, and 10 bases lay between the germline ends. There are 16 residues in the CDR3. In germline, CDR1 is SNHLY, CDR2 FYNNEI.

The chain uses TRBV6-5 and TRBJ2-1; a weak D match, TRBD1 (5 bases). V gave up 8 bases and J gave up 1 base, with 12 bases separating them. CDR3 length equals 14 residues. Germline CDR1 MNHEY, CDR2 SVGAGI. The DNA for the CDR3 is TGTGCCAGCGGCGCAGGGCGGTCCTACAATGAGCAGTTCTTC. Its protein product is CASGAGRSYNEQFF.